This T cell receptor (beta chain) was sequenced for a study of blood T cell repertoires in COVID-19. At the level of the study: The United States, Italy and Spain were the sources of the acute and convalescent COVID-19 samples. PBMCs, B-cell-depleted T cells, or T cells provided the cDNA or gDNA that made up the material.

In the authors' methods: Counts of nucleated cells, estimated from reference gene primer amplification, were obtained. The repertoire was sequenced with immunoSEQ multiplex PCR; TCRdb's copy has only in-frame clones and lacks some. V and J calls and clone size are given by that table; D and trimming were obtained from the DNA. The sample contains 65,000 to 85,000 clones, about three quarters of which appear only once. This TCR derives from a man aged 45-65 years with active or convalescent COVID-19. Source material: peripheral blood.

CDR3 nucleotide sequence: TGTGCCAGTAGCCCGACAGGGGGCCGCCTTAATGAAAAACTGTTTTTT. As protein: CASSPTGGRLNEKLFF. The chain combines TRBV19 with TRBJ1-4; 10 bases match TRBD1. The V segment lost 6 bases and the J segment 4 bases; nucleotides outside the gene matches: 8. CDR1 and CDR2 (germline): LNHDA, SQIVND (reference sequence). This CDR3 spans 16 amino acids.